This TCR beta chain was recovered during a study of shared clonotypes between healthy human individuals. Findings and limits, study-wide: The donor pool, a small one, limited the genetic and exposure-history diversity represented.

It was CD45RO-negative cells, positively selected for CCR7, that made up naive CD8 cells, with terminally differentiated effector memory CD45RA+ cells excluded. Clones were read by immunoSEQ multiplex PCR, and TCRdb kept only the in-frame ones, dropping some. The sample holds 700,000 to 950,000 clones, 90% to 98% seen once. This CDR3 has 13 residues. Germline V gives CDR1 SGHVS, CDR2 FQNEAQ. V lost 5 bases and J lost 7, with 12 bases in between. As for this clone: Its antigen is unknown.

The TCR originated in a man aged 25-40 years in good health. The chain joins TRBV7-8 to TRBJ2-1; D uncertain. Input material: naive CD8+ T cells sorted from blood. The CDR3, as DNA: TGTGCCAGCAGCGCCCCTGGCCTGAATGAGCAGTTCTTC. Translation gives CASSAPGLNEQFF.